The subject of this entry is one T cell receptor (beta chain). Data came from immunoSEQ multiplex PCR; TCRdb stores just in-frame clones and leaves some out. Among 200,000 to 250,000 clones listed, approximately 84% were seen once. Germline CDR1 reads SGHRS; CDR2 reads YFSETQ. The CDR3 totals 12 residues. V was clipped by 1 base and J by 7 bases; unmatched bases: 1. These data belong to a study of blood T cell repertoires in COVID-19. Study background: From T cells, B-cell-depleted T cells, or PBMCs came the material, which was cDNA or gDNA.

This sequence was found in an elderly woman with COVID-19, enrolled during active disease. The sequenced sample was peripheral blood. The chain joins TRBV5-1 to TRBJ1-1; TRBD1 agrees at 7 bases. The CDR3 sequence is CASSLTGVEAFF. The CDR3 coding sequence is TGCGCCAGCAGCTTGACAGGGGTTGAAGCTTTCTTT. The entire variable domain, with the rest obtained from reference TRBV5-1 and TRBJ1-1, is as follows: KAGVTQTPRYLIKTRGQQVTLSCSPISGHRSVSWYQQTPGQGLQFLFEYFSETQRNKGNFPGRFSGRQFSNSRSEMNVSTLELGDSALYLCASSLTGVEAFFGQGTRLTVV.